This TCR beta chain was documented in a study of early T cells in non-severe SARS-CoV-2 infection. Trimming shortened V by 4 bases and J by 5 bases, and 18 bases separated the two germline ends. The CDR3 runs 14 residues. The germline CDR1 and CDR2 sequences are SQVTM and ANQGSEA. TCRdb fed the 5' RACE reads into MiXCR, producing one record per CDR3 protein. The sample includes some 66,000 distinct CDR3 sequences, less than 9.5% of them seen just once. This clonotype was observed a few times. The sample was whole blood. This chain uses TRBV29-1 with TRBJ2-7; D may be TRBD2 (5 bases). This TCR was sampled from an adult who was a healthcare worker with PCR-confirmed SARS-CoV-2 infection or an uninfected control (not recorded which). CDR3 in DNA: TGCAGCGTTGGAGGCACGATCGGAGGTGACGAGCAGTACTTC. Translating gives CSVGGTIGGDEQYF.